The 31 T cell receptor beta chains below come from one sample, sequenced in a study of OX40 agonist ivuxolimab in advanced cancers. Profiling relied on immunoSEQ multiplex PCR, and the TCRdb table lists in-frame clones only, not all of them. The table lists 25,000 or so clones, about 76% of them singletons. The source was CD4+ or CD8+ T cells sorted from blood, collected in a trial of the OX40 agonist ivuxolimab. The receptors shown here come from an adult with an advanced solid tumor such as melanoma, head and neck, liver or kidney cancer.

The J gene is TRBJ2-5, the V gene TRBV29-1; TRBD2 might be the D (5 bases). Trimming cost V 8 bases and J 4 bases, with 20 bases left between them. CDR3 length: 14 residues. CDR1 SQVTM and CDR2 ANQGSEA come from the germline V gene. The CDR3 spells CSSVRGTSRETQYF. DNA for the CDR3: TGCAGCTCAGTTCGGGGTACCTCTCGAGAGACCCAGTACTTC.

The chain links TRBV1 to TRBJ1-1; TRBD1 reflects the table's D call only, with no check against the DNA. TRBV1 has pseudogene status. The CDR3 loop spans 18 amino acids. The CDR3 loop reads CTSSSPRRGDPEGTEAFF. The CDR3 region has the DNA TGCACCAGCAGCAGCCCCCGCAGGGGGGATCCTGAAGGTACTGAAGCTTTCTTT.

J is TRBJ1-6 and V is TRBV19; 8 nucleotides match TRBD1. The CDR3 loop spans 14 amino acids. The ends lost 5 bases at V and 6 bases at J; junction bases unmatched: 3. Germline CDR1 is LNHDA and CDR2 is SQIVND (reference sequence). CDR3 DNA sequence: TGTGCCAGTAGTTTCGGACAGGGTAATTCACCCCTCCACTTT. Its protein product is CASSFGQGNSPLHF.

This chain's CDR3 is CASTQGADYGYTF. The DNA for the CDR3 is TGTGCCAGCACACAGGGGGCGGACTATGGCTACACCTTC. V gene TRBV2 combines with J gene TRBJ1-2; 9 positions match TRBD1. V trimming: 7 bases; J trimming: 3 bases; junction bases outside the gene matches: 3. Germline values: CDR1 SNHLY, CDR2 FYNNEI. The CDR3 contains 13 residues.

The chain links TRBV27 to TRBJ1-5; unclear D gene. The CDR3 runs 15 residues. Trimming removed 2 bases at V and 2 bases at J, with 10 bases between. Germline values: CDR1 MNHEY, CDR2 SMNVEV (reference sequence). In nucleotides, the CDR3 is TGTGCCAGCAGTTTAATGGGGAGCGGCAATCAGCCCCAGCATTTT. Translated: CASSLMGSGNQPQHF.

CDR3 region: CASSPLERLNTEAFF. CDR3 bases: TGTGCCAGCTCACCACTGGAGAGACTGAACACTGAAGCTTTCTTT. This chain uses TRBV18 with TRBJ1-1; D unresolved. CDR3 size: 15 residues. CDR1 and CDR2 (germline): KGHSH, LQKENI. Trimming left V 1 base short and J 0 bases short, with 9 bases between.

The genes are TRBV7-2 and TRBJ2-7; TRBD2 might be the D (5 bases). The CDR3 runs 13 residues. The germline V gene has CDR1 SGHTA and CDR2 FQGNSA. V dropped 4 bases and J dropped 3 bases, with 10 bases sitting between them. Here the CDR3 reads CASSWASRYEQYF. Here the CDR3 DNA reads TGTGCCAGCAGCTGGGCTAGCCGCTACGAGCAGTACTTC.

The chain is built from TRBV7-2 and TRBJ2-5; perhaps TRBD2 as D (6 bases). Trimming left V 2 bases short and J 4 bases short, with 8 bases between. The CDR3 spans 13 residues. In germline, CDR1 is SGHTA, CDR2 FQGNSA. CDR3: CASSLTSRETQYF. The CDR3 region has the DNA TGTGCCAGCAGCTTAACTAGCAGAGAGACCCAGTACTTC.

This sequence joins TRBV18 and TRBJ1-1; 11 nucleotides agree with TRBD1. The V and J ends lost 3 bases and 3 bases, in that order; junction bases with no gene match: 3. The CDR3 spans 15 residues. Germline V gives CDR1 KGHSH, CDR2 LQKENI. Here the CDR3 reads CASSPGQGEYTEAFF. The CDR3 DNA sequence: TGTGCCAGCTCACCGGGACAGGGGGAGTACACTGAAGCTTTCTTT.

This rearrangement joins TRBV11-3 to TRBJ2-1, with 8 bases lining up with TRBD1. Germline trimming cut 3 bases from V and 6 bases from J; bases unmatched to any gene: 7. CDR3 length: 15 amino acids. In germline, CDR1 is SGHNT, CDR2 YENEEA. The CDR3 DNA reads TGTGCCAGCAGCTTCTCCGGACAGGGTGGCAATGAGCAGTTCTTC. Amino acids: CASSFSGQGGNEQFF.

This clone has just a few counts. The rearrangement links TRBV28 to TRBJ2-7; D call uncertain. V was clipped by 6 bases and J by 2 bases, with 11 bases between them. The CDR3 is made up of 13 amino acids. Germline values: CDR1 MDHEN, CDR2 SYDVKM. The CDR3 loop reads CASSTVAPYEQYF. The CDR3 coding sequence is TGTGCCAGCAGCACCGTGGCCCCCTACGAGCAGTACTTC. The complete variable domain, with remaining parts taken from reference TRBV28 and TRBJ2-7, reads DVKVTQSSRYLVKRTGEKVFLECVQDMDHENMFWYRQDPGLGLRLIYFSYDVKMKEKGDIPEGYSVSREKKERFSLILESASTNQTSMYLCASSTVAPYEQYFGPGTRLTVT.

The rearrangement joins TRBV5-6 to TRBJ2-2; 8 bases are shared with TRBD1. Per germline, CDR1 SGHDT and CDR2 YYEEEE. Trimming removed 4 bases from V and 0 bases from J; junction bases left unmatched: 8. The CDR3 is 17 residues long. The CDR3 DNA reads TGTGCCAGCAGCCGCGTTGGGGACAGGACGAACACCGGGGAGCTGTTTTTT. Protein product: CASSRVGDRTNTGELFF.

This clone was found a few times. The rearrangement links TRBV9 to TRBJ1-1; D is undetermined. Germline lookup yields CDR1 SGDLS and CDR2 YYNGEE. The V gene lost 0 bases and the J gene lost 6 bases, with 12 bases spanning the gap. There are 14 residues in the CDR3. The CDR3 region is CASSVGGTLAEAFF. In DNA, the CDR3 is TGTGCCAGCAGCGTAGGTGGCACATTGGCTGAAGCTTTCTTT.

The CDR3 DNA follows: TGCAGCGTTTGCCGGGACAGGGGAGCGACCCAGTACTTC. Translated: CSVCRDRGATQYF. The V and J genes are TRBV29-1 and TRBJ2-5; 10 bases agree with TRBD1. After removal of 5 bases from V and 7 bases from J, the junction contained 7 bases not matched to a gene. Germline V gene lookup returns CDR1 SQVTM and CDR2 ANQGSEA. This CDR3 has 13 residues. Drawing the rest from reference TRBV29-1 and TRBJ2-5, the complete variable domain is SAVISQKPSRDICQRGTSLTIQCQVDSQVTMMFWYRQQPGQSLTLIATANQGSEATYESGFVIDKFPISRPNLTFSTLTVSNMSPEDSSIYLCSVCRDRGATQYFGPGTRLLVL.

This chain joins TRBV21-1 and TRBJ1-1. TRBV21-1 is classified as a pseudogene. The length of the CDR3 is 16 residues. CDR3 region: CASLSRSCQLNTEAFF. The DNA of the CDR3 is TGTGCCAGCCTCTCCCGGTCGTGCCAGTTGAACACTGAAGCTTTCTTT.

The chain recombines TRBV19 with TRBJ2-3; unclear D gene. Germline CDR1 and CDR2: LNHDA and SQIVND (reference sequence). Trimming took 4 bases from V and 5 from J, leaving 4 bases between them. The CDR3 is made up of 11 amino acids. This chain's CDR3 is CASSKLDTQYF. The CDR3 DNA reads as TGTGCCAGTAGTAAGCTAGATACGCAGTATTTT.

The V and J genes are TRBV21-1 and TRBJ2-7; TRBD2, the table's D call, lacks a check against the DNA. TRBV21-1 is designated a pseudogene. This CDR3 contains 13 residues. The CDR3 nucleotides read TGTGCCAGCAGCTGGCTAGCGGGAACCGAGCAGTACTTC. This encodes CASSWLAGTEQYF.

The genes are TRBV9 and TRBJ2-1; possible D gene TRBD2, 5 bases. The germline V and J ends were trimmed by 2 bases and 4 bases, with 13 bases remaining between them. The CDR3 is 15 residues long. Germline CDR1 and CDR2: SGDLS and YYNGEE. The chain's CDR3 is CASSVGIQEYNEQFF. DNA for the CDR3: TGTGCCAGCAGCGTCGGGATCCAAGAATACAATGAGCAGTTCTTC.

The J gene is TRBJ2-6, the V gene TRBV19, with 7 bases that match TRBD2. J lost 1 base, V lost 5 bases, and 5 bases had no gene match. The CDR3 has 16 residues. Germline-derived CDR1 and CDR2 are LNHDA and SQIVND (reference sequence). CDR3 region: CASSPRGESGANVLTF. DNA for the CDR3: TGTGCCAGTAGTCCACGGGGGGAGTCTGGGGCCAACGTCCTGACTTTC.

For the CDR3, the DNA is TGTGCCAGCTCACAGGGACAGGGATCTGGAAACACCATATATTTT. This translates into CASSQGQGSGNTIYF. The chain couples TRBV18 to TRBJ1-3; 9 bases match TRBD1. CDR1 is KGHSH, CDR2 LQKENI, per germline. V lost 4 bases, J lost 1 base, and 2 bases stayed unmatched. This CDR3 has 15 residues.

The CDR3 loop reads CASSFLLAGGDTQYF. The CDR3 region has the DNA TGTGCCAGCAGTTTTCTTCTAGCGGGGGGAGATACGCAGTATTTT. The V gene is TRBV28, the J gene TRBJ2-3, with 11 bases that match TRBD2. This CDR3 is built from 15 residues. V shed 3 bases and J 5 bases; nucleotides not matched to a gene: 4. Germline CDR1 reads MDHEN; CDR2 reads SYDVKM.

This clone turned up a few times. V is TRBV19 and J is TRBJ2-1; no clear D. The CDR3 is made up of 11 amino acids. In germline, CDR1 is LNHDA, CDR2 SQIVND (reference sequence). V lost 7 bases, J lost 3 bases, and 4 bases lay in between. The chain's CDR3 is CASKDYNEQFF. The CDR3 nucleotides are TGTGCCAGTAAAGACTACAATGAGCAGTTCTTC.

The rearrangement uses TRBV7-2 and TRBJ2-3, with a tentative D call TRBD2 (5 bases). V was shortened by 1 base and J by 0 bases, with 14 bases between the two germline ends. This CDR3 has 17 residues. Germline-derived CDR1 and CDR2 are SGHTA and FQGNSA. The CDR3 loop reads CASSLEVTSGSTDTQYF. The CDR3 DNA reads TGTGCCAGCAGCTTAGAGGTCACGAGCGGAAGCACAGATACGCAGTATTTT.

The chain links TRBV18 to TRBJ1-5; no clear D. The CDR3 sequence is 12 residues long. Germline V gene data show CDR1 as KGHSH and CDR2 as LQKENI. Trimming shortened V by 3 bases and J by 8 bases, and 8 bases separated the two germline ends. CDR3 protein: CASSPNKEPQHF. DNA of the CDR3: TGTGCCAGCTCACCCAACAAGGAGCCCCAGCATTTT.

V and J are TRBV7-2 and TRBJ1-2, with TRBD1 as a possible D gene (6 bases). Per germline, CDR1 SGHTA and CDR2 FQGNSA. V was cut by 3 bases and J by 5 bases, with 16 bases left in between. CDR3 length: 15 residues. The DNA of the CDR3 is TGTGCCAGCAGCTTCAGAAGGACAGACGATTATGGCTACACCTTC. Translation: CASSFRRTDDYGYTF.

V usage is TRBV4-1 and J usage is TRBJ2-1; 8 bases agree with TRBD2. The CDR3 totals 17 residues. Losses at the gene ends were 4 bases for V and 0 bases for J; bases not matched to a gene: 8. Per the germline V gene, CDR1 is MGHRA and CDR2 is YSYEKL. In nucleotides, the CDR3 is TGCGCCAGCAGCCCCGTAGCGGGACCGAGCTCCTACAATGAGCAGTTCTTC. This gives the protein CASSPVAGPSSYNEQFF.

The rearrangement joins TRBV28 to TRBJ1-4, with 10 bases identical to TRBD1. Germline CDR1 is MDHEN and CDR2 is SYDVKM. J lost 8 bases, V lost 3 bases, and 6 bases had no gene match. CDR3 length: 15 amino acids. The CDR3, as DNA: TGTGCCAGCAGTTTCCAGGGACAGGGGAACGAAAAACTGTTTTTT. Translation gives CASSFQGQGNEKLFF.

The chain has TRBV19 and TRBJ2-3; D perhaps matches TRBD2 (7 bases). Per germline, CDR1 LNHDA and CDR2 SQIVND (reference sequence). The CDR3 runs 15 residues. V gave up 5 bases and J gave up 8 bases, with 20 bases separating them. The CDR3 DNA follows: TGTGCCAGTAGTTCCCGGGGGGCCTGGGCGCGTACGCAGTATTTT. Translated, it gives CASSSRGAWARTQYF.

The CDR3 DNA follows: TGTGCCAGCAGCTTAGCGGGACTAGGAACAGATACGCAGTATTTT. Translating it yields CASSLAGLGTDTQYF. V and J are TRBV7-8 and TRBJ2-3; 8 bases are a match to TRBD2. The CDR3 contains 15 residues. Germline values: CDR1 SGHVS, CDR2 FQNEAQ. V dropped 0 bases and J dropped 3; count of bases not matched to a gene: 2.

The CDR3, as DNA: TGTGCCAGCAGCCCCGTGGACAGGGCAAACAATGAGCAGTTCTTC. It codes for CASSPVDRANNEQFF. The chain uses TRBV5-8 and TRBJ2-1, with 8 bases lining up with TRBD1. V lost 4 bases, J lost 5 bases, and 8 bases stayed unmatched. This CDR3 is built from 15 residues. Germline V gives CDR1 SGHTS, CDR2 YDEGEE.

The CDR3 spells CASSRRTSGRGYNEQFF. CDR3 nucleotides: TGTGCCAGCAGCCGGAGGACTAGCGGGAGAGGGTACAATGAGCAGTTCTTC. This rearrangement joins TRBV7-2 to TRBJ2-1; 13 bases are a match to TRBD2. Trimming cost V 5 bases and J 4 bases; bases outside gene matches: 8. The V gene's germline CDR1 is SGHTA and CDR2 FQGNSA. The CDR3 contains 17 residues.